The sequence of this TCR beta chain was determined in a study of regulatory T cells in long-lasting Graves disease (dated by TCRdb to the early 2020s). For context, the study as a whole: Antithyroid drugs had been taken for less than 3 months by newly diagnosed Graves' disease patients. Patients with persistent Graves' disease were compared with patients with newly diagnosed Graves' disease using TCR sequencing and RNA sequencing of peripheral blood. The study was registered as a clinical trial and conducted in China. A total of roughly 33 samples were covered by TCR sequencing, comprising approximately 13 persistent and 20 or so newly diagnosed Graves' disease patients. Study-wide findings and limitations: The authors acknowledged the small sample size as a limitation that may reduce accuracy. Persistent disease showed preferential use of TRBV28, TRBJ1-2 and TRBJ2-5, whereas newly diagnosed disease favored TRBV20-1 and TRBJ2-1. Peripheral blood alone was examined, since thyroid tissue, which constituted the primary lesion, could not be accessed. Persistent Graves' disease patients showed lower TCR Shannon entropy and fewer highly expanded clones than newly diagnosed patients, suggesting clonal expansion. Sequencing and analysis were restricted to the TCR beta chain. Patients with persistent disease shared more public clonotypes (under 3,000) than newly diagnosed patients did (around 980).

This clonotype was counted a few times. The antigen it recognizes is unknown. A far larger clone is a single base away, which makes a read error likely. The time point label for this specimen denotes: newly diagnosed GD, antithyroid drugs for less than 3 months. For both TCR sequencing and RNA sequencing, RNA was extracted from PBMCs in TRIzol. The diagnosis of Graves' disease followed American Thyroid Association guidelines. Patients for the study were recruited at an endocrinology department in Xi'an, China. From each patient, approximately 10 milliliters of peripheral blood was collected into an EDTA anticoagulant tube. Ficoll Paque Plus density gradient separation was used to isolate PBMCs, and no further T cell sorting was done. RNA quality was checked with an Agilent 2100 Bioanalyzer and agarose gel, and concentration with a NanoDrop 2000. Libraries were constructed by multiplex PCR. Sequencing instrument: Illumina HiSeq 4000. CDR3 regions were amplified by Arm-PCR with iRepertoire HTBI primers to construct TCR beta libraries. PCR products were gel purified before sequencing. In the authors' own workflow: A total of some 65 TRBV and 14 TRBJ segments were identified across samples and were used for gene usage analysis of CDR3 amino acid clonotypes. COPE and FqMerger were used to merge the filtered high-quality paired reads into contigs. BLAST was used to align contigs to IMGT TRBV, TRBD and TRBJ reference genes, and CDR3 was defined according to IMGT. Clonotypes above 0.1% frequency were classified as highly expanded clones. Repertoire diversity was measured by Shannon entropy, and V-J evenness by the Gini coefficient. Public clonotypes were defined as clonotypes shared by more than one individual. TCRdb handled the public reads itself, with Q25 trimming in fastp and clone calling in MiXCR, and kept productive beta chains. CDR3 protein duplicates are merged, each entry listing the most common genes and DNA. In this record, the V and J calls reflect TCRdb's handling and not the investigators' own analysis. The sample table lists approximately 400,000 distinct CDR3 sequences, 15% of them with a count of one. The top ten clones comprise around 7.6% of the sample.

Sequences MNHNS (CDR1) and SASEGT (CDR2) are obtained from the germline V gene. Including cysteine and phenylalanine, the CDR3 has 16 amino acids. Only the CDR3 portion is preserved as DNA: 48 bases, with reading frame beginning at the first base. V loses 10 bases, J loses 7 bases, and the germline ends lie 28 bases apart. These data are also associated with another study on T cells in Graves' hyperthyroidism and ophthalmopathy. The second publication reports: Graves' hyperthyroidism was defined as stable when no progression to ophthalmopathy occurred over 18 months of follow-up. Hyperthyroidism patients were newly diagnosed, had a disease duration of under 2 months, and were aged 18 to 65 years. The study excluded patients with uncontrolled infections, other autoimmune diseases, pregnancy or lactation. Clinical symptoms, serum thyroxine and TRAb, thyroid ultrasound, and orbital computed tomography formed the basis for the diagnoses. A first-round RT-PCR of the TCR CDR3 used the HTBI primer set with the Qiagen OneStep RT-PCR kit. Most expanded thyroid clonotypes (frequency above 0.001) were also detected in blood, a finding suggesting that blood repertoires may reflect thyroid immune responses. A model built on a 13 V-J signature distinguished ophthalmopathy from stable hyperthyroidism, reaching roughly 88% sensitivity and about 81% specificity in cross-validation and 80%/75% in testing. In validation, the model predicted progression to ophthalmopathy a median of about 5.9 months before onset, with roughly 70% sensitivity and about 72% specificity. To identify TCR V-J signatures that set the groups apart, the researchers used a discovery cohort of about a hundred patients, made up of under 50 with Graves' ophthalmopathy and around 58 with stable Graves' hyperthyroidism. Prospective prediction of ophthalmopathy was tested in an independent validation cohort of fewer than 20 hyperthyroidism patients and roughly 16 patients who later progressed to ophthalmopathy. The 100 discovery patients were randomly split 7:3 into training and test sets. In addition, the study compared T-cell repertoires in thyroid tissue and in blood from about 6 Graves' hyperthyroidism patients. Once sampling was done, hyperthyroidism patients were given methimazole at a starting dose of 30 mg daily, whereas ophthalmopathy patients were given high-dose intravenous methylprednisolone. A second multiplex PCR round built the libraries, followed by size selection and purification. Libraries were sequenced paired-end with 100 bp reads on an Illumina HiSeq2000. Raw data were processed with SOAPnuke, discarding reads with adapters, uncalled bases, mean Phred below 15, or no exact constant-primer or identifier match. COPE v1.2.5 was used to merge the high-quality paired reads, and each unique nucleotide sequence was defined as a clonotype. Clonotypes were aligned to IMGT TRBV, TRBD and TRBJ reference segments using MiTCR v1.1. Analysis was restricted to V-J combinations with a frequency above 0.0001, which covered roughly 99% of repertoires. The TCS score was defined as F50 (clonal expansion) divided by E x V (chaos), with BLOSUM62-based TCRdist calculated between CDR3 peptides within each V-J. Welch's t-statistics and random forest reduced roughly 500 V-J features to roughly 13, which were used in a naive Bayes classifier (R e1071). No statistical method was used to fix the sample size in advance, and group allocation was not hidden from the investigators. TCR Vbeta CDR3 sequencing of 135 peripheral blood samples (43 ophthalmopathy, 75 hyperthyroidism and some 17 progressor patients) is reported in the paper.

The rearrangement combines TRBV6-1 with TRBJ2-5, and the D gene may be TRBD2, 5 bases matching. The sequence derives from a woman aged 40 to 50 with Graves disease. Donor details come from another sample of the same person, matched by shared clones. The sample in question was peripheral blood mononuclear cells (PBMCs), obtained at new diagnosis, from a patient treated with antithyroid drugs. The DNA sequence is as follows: TGTGCCATCCGAGGGTTGGTAGCGTCCAAGAAGGTGACCCAGTACTTC. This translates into CAIRGLVASKKVTQYF.